This TCR beta chain emerged from a study of shared clonotypes between healthy human individuals. Overall study results and limits: In several donors, approximately 5% of naive CD4 clonotypes appeared in common.

Germline V gene lookup returns CDR1 MDHEN and CDR2 SYDVKM. V was cut by 6 bases and J by 2 bases, with 9 bases left in between. The CDR3 is made up of 13 amino acids. The assay was immunoSEQ multiplex PCR, and TCRdb's table has in-frame clones only and misses some. This sample yields 850,000 to 1,100,000 clones, of which 60% to 85% are seen a single time; about 0.89% belongs to the top ten. This clone appeared a few times. As yet, its antigen is unknown. Other DNA sequences of this sample code for an identical CDR3. The chain is built from TRBV28 and TRBJ2-3; D is ambiguous. Specimen: memory CD4+ T cells from PBMCs. Documented subset: CD45RA-negative fraction. This TCR derives from a man between 18 and 29 years old in good health. Some clones in this sample may be carry-over from other donors' samples. In DNA, the CDR3 is TGTGCCAGCAGCCTACAAGACACAGATACGCAGTATTTT. This encodes CASSLQDTDTQYF. Full variable domain (rest looked up from reference TRBV28 and TRBJ2-3): DVKVTQSSRYLVKRTGEKVFLECVQDMDHENMFWYRQDPGLGLRLIYFSYDVKMKEKGDIPEGYSVSREKKERFSLILESASTNQTSMYLCASSLQDTDTQYFGPGTRLTVL.